Following are 10 T cell receptor beta chains from one sample sequenced in a study of cytomegalovirus exposure and HLA in healthy donors. Assay: immunoSEQ multiplex PCR; the TCRdb copy retains only in-frame clones and omits some. The sample lists 78,000 or so clones; about 96% were seen once. The sample comprised PBMCs. The receptors derive from a man between 18 and 35 years old in good health and CMV-seropositive.

For this clone: The sample holds other DNA sequences that translate to the same CDR3. V is TRBV28 and J is TRBJ1-4, with 7 bases identical to TRBD1. The CDR3 is made up of 15 amino acids. Per the germline V gene, CDR1 is MDHEN and CDR2 is SYDVKM. V shed 4 bases, J shed 0 bases, and the junction held 2 bases outside the gene matches. Here the CDR3 reads CASSSGQATNEKLFF. The CDR3 region has the DNA TGTGCCAGCAGTTCCGGACAGGCAACTAATGAAAAACTGTTTTTT.

This chain connects TRBV28 to TRBJ1-5; D is unresolved. V lost 2 bases to trimming and J lost 3 bases, with 8 bases between them. This CDR3 contains 14 residues. Germline V gene data show CDR1 as MDHEN and CDR2 as SYDVKM. CDR3 sequence: CASSLLSPNQPQHF. Written as DNA, the CDR3 is TGTGCCAGCAGTTTACTATCCCCCAATCAGCCCCAGCATTTT.

This rearrangement joins TRBV9 to TRBJ2-1; 12 positions agree with TRBD2. Germline-derived CDR1 and CDR2 are SGDLS and YYNGEE. CDR3 length equals 16 residues. The V segment lost 3 bases and the J segment 3 bases; nucleotides outside the gene matches: 4. The CDR3 spells CASSAPSGRDYNEQFF. CDR3 DNA: TGTGCCAGCAGCGCCCCTAGCGGGAGGGACTACAATGAGCAGTTCTTC.

The CDR3 loop is CASSHEVAGKLASNEQFF. The CDR3 DNA is TGCGCCAGCAGCCATGAAGTCGCAGGGAAACTAGCGTCAAATGAGCAGTTCTTC. The chain is built from TRBV4-1 and TRBJ2-1; 7 nucleotides agree with TRBD2. CDR3 length: 18 amino acids. Looked up from germline, CDR1 is MGHRA and CDR2 is YSYEKL. V lost 3 bases and J lost 7; bases outside the gene matches: 18.

This chain links TRBV5-6 with TRBJ1-3; possibly TRBD1 for D (6 bases). Trimming removed 4 bases at V and 0 bases at J, with 14 bases between. This CDR3 has 16 amino acids. Germline CDR1 SGHDT, CDR2 YYEEEE. CDR3: CASSVSGHLSGNTIYF. CDR3 bases: TGTGCCAGCAGCGTTTCGGGACATCTCTCTGGAAACACCATATATTTT. The variable domain in full, with the rest retrieved from reference TRBV5-6 and TRBJ1-3, is DAGVTQSPTHLIKTRGQQVTLRCSPKSGHDTVSWYQQALGQGPQFIFQYYEEEERQRGNFPDRFSGHQFPNYSSELNVNALLLGDSALYLCASSVSGHLSGNTIYFGEGSWLTVV.

The V and J genes are TRBV18 and TRBJ1-2; D is undetermined. Trimming left V 2 bases short and J 7 bases short, with 17 bases between. CDR3 length equals 15 residues. Per the germline V gene, CDR1 is KGHSH and CDR2 is LQKENI. DNA for the CDR3: TGTGCCAGCTCACCAACAACGGCGAAGGAGAGTGGCTACACCTTC. This sequence encodes CASSPTTAKESGYTF.

This chain links TRBV20-1 with TRBJ2-1, with D unresolved. V shed 5 bases and J shed 4 bases, with 3 bases lying between them. The CDR3 contains 10 residues. Per germline, CDR1 DFQATT and CDR2 SNEGSKA (reference sequence). CDR3 sequence: CSAQYNEQFF. CDR3 nucleotide sequence: TGCAGTGCTCAGTACAATGAGCAGTTCTTC.

The rearrangement links TRBV5-8 to TRBJ1-1, with 10 bases matching TRBD1. In germline, CDR1 is SGHTS, CDR2 YDEGEE. V dropped 4 bases and J dropped 3; count of bases not matched to a gene: 3. This CDR3 region has 14 residues. The CDR3 coding sequence is TGTGCCAGCAGCACGGGACAGGGGTACACTGAAGCTTTCTTT. This translates into CASSTGQGYTEAFF.

The CDR3 loop reads CASSFQGAEAFF. For the CDR3, the DNA is TGTGCCAGCAGCTTTCAGGGGGCTGAAGCTTTCTTT. The chain couples TRBV13 to TRBJ1-1; TRBD1 matches 7 bases. The germline V gene has CDR1 PRHDT and CDR2 FYEKMQ (reference sequence). Trimming took 3 bases from V and 6 from J; bases not matched to a gene: 1. CDR3 length equals 12 residues.

This clone was observed once. The rearrangement links TRBV6-4 to TRBJ2-2, with D uncertain. V dropped 7 bases and J dropped 2 bases, with 17 bases sitting between them. CDR3 size: 16 residues. Germline CDR1 MRHNA, CDR2 SNTAGT. CDR3 bases: TGTGCCAGCACCTCCCCGTCCCCTACTAACACCGGGGAGCTGTTTTTT. It yields the protein CASTSPSPTNTGELFF.